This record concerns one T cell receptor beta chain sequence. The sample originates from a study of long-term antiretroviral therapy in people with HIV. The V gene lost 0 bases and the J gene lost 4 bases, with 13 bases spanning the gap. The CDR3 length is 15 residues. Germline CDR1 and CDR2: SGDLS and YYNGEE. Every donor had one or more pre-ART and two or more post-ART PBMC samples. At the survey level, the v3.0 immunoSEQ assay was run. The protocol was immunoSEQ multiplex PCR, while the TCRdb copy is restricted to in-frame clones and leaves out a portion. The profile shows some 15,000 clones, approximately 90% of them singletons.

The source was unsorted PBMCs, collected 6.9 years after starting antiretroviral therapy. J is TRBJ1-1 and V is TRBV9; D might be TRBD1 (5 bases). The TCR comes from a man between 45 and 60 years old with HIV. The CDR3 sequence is CASSVGPGKVTEAFF. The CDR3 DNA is TGTGCCAGCAGCGTAGGCCCAGGGAAAGTCACTGAAGCTTTCTTT.